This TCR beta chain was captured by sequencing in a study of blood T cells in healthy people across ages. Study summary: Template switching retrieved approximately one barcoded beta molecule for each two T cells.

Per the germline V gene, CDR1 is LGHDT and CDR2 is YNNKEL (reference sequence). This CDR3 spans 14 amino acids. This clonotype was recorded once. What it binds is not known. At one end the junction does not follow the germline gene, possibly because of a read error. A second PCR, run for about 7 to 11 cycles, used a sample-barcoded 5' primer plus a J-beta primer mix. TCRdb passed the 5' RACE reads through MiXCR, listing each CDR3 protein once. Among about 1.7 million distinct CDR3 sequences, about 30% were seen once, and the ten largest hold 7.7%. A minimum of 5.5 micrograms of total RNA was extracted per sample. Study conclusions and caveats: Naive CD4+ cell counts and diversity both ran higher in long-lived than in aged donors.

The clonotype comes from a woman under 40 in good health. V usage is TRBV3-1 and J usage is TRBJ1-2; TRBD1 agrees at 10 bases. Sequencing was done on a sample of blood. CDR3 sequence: CAGSHSDRGYGYTF. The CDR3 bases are TGTGCCGGCAGCCACTCGGACAGGGGGTATGGCTACACCTTC.